The clone carrying this T cell receptor (beta chain) has only a few counts. Antigen: not known. The source of the sample is a study of T cell repertoires in cytomegalovirus infection. Study-wide context: Carrying CMV and the relevant HLA type showed in public TCR beta signatures.

TCRdb itself ran the reads through MiXCR, one entry per CDR3 protein. The repertoire holds about a million distinct CDR3 sequences, roughly 31% seen once, with around an eighth in the top ten. CDR1 LNHDA and CDR2 SQIVND come from the germline V gene (reference sequence). Trimming removed 3 bases from V and 7 bases from J, with 18 bases in between. The CDR3 contains 15 residues. Study results and caveats: CMV-specific TCR beta clonotypes restricted by HLA-C dominated the ex vivo response.

The gene calls are TRBV19 and TRBJ1-1; D gene ambiguous. The TCR comes from a human donor in good health (CMV status not recorded). Some clones in this sample may be carry-over from other donors' samples. The sample here was cultured CD8+ T cells from PBMCs, taken from culture after CMV antigen stimulation. The CDR3 is CASSMGRTVNGEAFF. CDR3 bases: TGTGCCAGTAGTATGGGTCGAACGGTGAACGGTGAAGCTTTCTTT.